This entry is about one T cell receptor (beta chain). The antigen is not known. The data were produced by immunoSEQ multiplex PCR, yet TCRdb's version contains in-frame clones alone and is incomplete. The profile shows more than 600,000 clones, 92% of them singletons. Naive CD8 cells lacked CD45RO, underwent positive selection for CCR7 and left out terminally differentiated effector memory CD45RA+ cells. This sample is drawn from a study of shared clonotypes between healthy human individuals. At the level of the study: Researchers assigned three CD4 naive, three CD4 memory, two CD8 naive and one CD8 memory plate to each donor.

Broader study findings: Generation of non-shared clonotypes was less probable than generation of clonotypes shared by all four donors.

This receptor was identified in a man younger than 40 in good health. Sequenced: naive CD8+ T cells sorted from blood.

DNA for the CDR3: TGTGCCAGCAGCTTAGGGGCAGGGGCCCGAGAGCAGTACTTC. It yields the protein CASSLGAGAREQYF. This sequence joins TRBV7-2 and TRBJ2-7, with a tentative D call TRBD1 (6 bases). The CDR3 contains 14 residues. The germline gives CDR1 SGHTA, CDR2 FQGNSA. Between the trimmed V and J ends, which lost 1 base and 7 bases, there was a span of 14 bases.